This T cell receptor beta chain is drawn from a study of T cells after posttransplantation cyclophosphamide. Findings of the study overall: After PTCy, TRB diversity resembled that of CNI/methotrexate controls. Later post-transplant blood repertoires were often dominated by donor CD8+ memory clones. Tissue-infiltrating T cells from skin or gut overlapped little with blood T cells.

Cyclophosphamide on days +3 and +4 followed busulfan-fludarabine conditioning and a marrow graft. This clone has at least ten counts. Its cognate antigen is unknown. This CDR3 contains 12 residues. The germline V gene encodes CDR1 LNHDA and CDR2 SQIVND (reference sequence). V was cut by 5 bases and J by 7 bases, with 11 bases left in between. Repertoires were generated with immunoSEQ multiplex PCR, while TCRdb's copy carries only in-frame clones and drops some. The sample contains 5,800 or so clones, none of them singletons. Source: PBMCs, taken after allogeneic stem cell transplant with posttransplant cyclophosphamide. The chain carries TRBV19 and TRBJ1-2; D unclear. The TCR sequence derives from a male patient between 60 and 69 years old who received an allogeneic stem cell transplant from a related donor, was CMV-positive, and had no GVHD. A share of the T cells may be of graft donor origin. Here the CDR3 DNA reads TGTGCCAGTAGTCCATATAGACTTGGCTACACCTTC. The encoded protein is CASSPYRLGYTF.